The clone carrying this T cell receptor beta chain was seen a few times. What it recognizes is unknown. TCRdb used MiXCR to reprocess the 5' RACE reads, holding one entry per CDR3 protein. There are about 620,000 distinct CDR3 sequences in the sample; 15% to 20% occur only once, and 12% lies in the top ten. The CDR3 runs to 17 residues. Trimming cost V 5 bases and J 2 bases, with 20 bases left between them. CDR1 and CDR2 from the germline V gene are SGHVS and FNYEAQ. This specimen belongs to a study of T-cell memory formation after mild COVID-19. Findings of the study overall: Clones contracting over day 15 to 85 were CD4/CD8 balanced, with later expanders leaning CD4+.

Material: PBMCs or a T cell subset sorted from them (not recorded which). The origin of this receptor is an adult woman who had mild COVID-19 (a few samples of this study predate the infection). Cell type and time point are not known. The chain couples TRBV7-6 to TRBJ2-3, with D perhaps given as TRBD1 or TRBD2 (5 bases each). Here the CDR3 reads CASSPQAASRVTDTQYF. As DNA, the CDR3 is TGTGCCAGCAGCCCCCAGGCCGCTAGCAGGGTCACAGATACGCAGTATTTT. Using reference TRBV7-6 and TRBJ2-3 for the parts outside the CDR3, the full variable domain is GAGVSQSPRYKVTKRGQDVALRCDPISGHVSLYWYRQALGQGPEFLTYFNYEAQQDKSGLPNDRFSAERPEGSISTLTIQRTEQRDSAMYRCASSPQAASRVTDTQYFGPGTRLTVL.